This is a list of T cell receptor beta chains from one sample in a study of blood T cell repertoires in COVID-19. Libraries were prepared by immunoSEQ multiplex PCR; TCRdb keeps only in-frame clonotypes and omits some of them. The sample records about 160,000 clones, about 82% being singletons. The sequencing sample was made of peripheral blood. These receptor sequences come from a man aged 45 to 65 with active or convalescent COVID-19. CDR3s include the opening cysteine and the closing phenylalanine or tryptophan. Each record gives: CDR3 protein, CDR3 DNA, D gene, clone size, V gene, J gene. A D gene is named only where the DNA matches it firmly. A clone size is listed for some rows: how often the clone was seen (once, few, many), or a class if it is expanded.

CDR3: CASSPRGNTEAFF; DNA: TGCGCCAGCAGCCCCAGGGGGAACACTGAAGCTTTCTTT; D: NA; size: NA; V: TRBV5-1; J: TRBJ1-1
CDR3: CASSLGEAQETQYF; DNA: TGTGCCAGCAGCTTGGGCGAGGCCCAAGAGACCCAGTACTTC; D: NA; size: once; V: TRBV5-4; J: TRBJ2-5
CDR3: CASSLGPSGGPRDTQYF; DNA: TGTGCCAGCAGCTTGGGGCCTAGCGGGGGCCCCAGAGATACGCAGTATTTT; D: TRBD2; size: NA; V: TRBV5-6; J: TRBJ2-3
CDR3: CASSYTSGGSDTQYF; DNA: TGTGCCAGCAGTTACACTAGCGGGGGCTCAGATACGCAGTATTTT; D: TRBD2; size: NA; V: TRBV6-5; J: TRBJ2-3
CDR3: CASSTLYDKESNQPQHF; DNA: TGTGCCAGTAGTACCCTATATGACAAGGAAAGCAATCAGCCCCAGCATTTT; D: NA; size: NA; V: TRBV19; J: TRBJ1-5
CDR3: CASSYGDYNEQFF; DNA: TGTGCCAGCTCCTACGGGGACTACAATGAGCAGTTCTTC; D: NA; size: NA; V: TRBV2; J: TRBJ2-1
CDR3: CASSFRDYDNEQFF; DNA: TGTGCCAGCAGCTTCAGGGACTATGACAATGAGCAGTTCTTC; D: TRBD2; size: NA; V: TRBV11-3; J: TRBJ2-1
CDR3: CASSPYIGTSGETQYF; DNA: TGTGCCAGCAGCCCATACATCGGGACTAGCGGCGAGACCCAGTACTTC; D: TRBD2; size: NA; V: TRBV5-4; J: TRBJ2-5
CDR3: CASSLSRGFYEQYF; DNA: TGTGCCAGCAGCTTATCGCGGGGGTTCTACGAGCAGTACTTC; D: TRBD2; size: NA; V: TRBV11-3; J: TRBJ2-7
CDR3: CASSEWAGSDTQYF; DNA: TGTGCCAGCAGTGAGTGGGCAGGGTCAGATACGCAGTATTTT; D: NA; size: NA; V: TRBV25-1; J: TRBJ2-3
CDR3: CASSRDRNQPQHF; DNA: TGTGCCAGTAGTCGGGACAGAAATCAGCCCCAGCATTTT; D: TRBD1; size: NA; V: TRBV19; J: TRBJ1-5
CDR3: CSASSGSAVEQYF; DNA: TGCAGTGCTAGTAGCGGGAGTGCGGTCGAGCAGTACTTC; D: TRBD2; size: few; V: TRBV20-1; J: TRBJ2-7